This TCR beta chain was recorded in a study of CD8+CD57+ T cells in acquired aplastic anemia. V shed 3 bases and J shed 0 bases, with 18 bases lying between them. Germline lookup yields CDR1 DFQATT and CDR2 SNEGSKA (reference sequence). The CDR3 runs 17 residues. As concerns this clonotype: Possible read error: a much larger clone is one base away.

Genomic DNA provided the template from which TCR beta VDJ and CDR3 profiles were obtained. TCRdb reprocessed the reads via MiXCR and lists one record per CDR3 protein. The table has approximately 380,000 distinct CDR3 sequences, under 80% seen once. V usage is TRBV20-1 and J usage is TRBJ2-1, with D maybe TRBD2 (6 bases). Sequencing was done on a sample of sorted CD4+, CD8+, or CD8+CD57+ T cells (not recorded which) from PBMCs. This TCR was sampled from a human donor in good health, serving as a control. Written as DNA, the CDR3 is TGCAGTGCTAGGGGGGGACCAGCGAAGAGCTCCTACAATGAGCAGTTCTTC. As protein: CSARGGPAKSSYNEQFF.